This entry concerns a single T cell receptor (beta chain). As to treatment: 15 to 20 received Ad26.COV2.S at low or high dose, single or two shots; about 5 received placebo; per-sample allocation not given. Day 63 after the first injection of vaccine or placebo was the sampling time. Adults aged 18-55 years in Boston included the donor. This sample is drawn from a study of Ad26.COV2.S vaccination and SARS-CoV-2 variants. Clones were sequenced by immunoSEQ multiplex PCR, and TCRdb holds only the in-frame ones, with some missing. The sample holds about 400,000 clones, 83% seen once. Trimming shortened V by 7 bases and J by 7 bases, and 20 bases separated the two germline ends. The germline CDR1 and CDR2 sequences are MNHNY and SVGAGI (reference sequence). The CDR3 has 15 amino acids.

The input for sequencing was peripheral blood, taken in a trial of Ad26.COV2.S vaccine versus placebo. The TCR comes from a person between 18 and 59 years old who received the Ad26.COV2.S COVID-19 vaccine or a placebo. The rearrangement uses TRBV6-6 and TRBJ2-1; tentative D call: TRBD2 (6 bases). The CDR3 sequence is CASTGGPRKGNEQFF. Written as DNA, the CDR3 is TGTGCCAGCACCGGGGGTCCTCGAAAAGGGAATGAGCAGTTCTTC.